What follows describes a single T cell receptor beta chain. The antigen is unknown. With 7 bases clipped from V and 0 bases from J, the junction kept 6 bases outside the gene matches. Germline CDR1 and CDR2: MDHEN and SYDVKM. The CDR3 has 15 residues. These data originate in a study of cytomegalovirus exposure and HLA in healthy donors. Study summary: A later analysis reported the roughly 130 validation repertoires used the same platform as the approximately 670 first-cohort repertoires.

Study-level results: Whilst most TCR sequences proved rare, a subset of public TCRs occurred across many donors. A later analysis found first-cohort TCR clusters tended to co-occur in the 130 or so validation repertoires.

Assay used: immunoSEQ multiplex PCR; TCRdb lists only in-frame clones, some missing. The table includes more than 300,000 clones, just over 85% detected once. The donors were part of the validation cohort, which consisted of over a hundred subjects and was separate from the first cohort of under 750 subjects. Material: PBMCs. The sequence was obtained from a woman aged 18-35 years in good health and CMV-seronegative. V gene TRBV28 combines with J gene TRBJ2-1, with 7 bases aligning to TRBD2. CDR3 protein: CASIKGGPSYNEQFF. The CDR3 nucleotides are TGTGCCAGCATCAAGGGAGGGCCCTCCTACAATGAGCAGTTCTTC.